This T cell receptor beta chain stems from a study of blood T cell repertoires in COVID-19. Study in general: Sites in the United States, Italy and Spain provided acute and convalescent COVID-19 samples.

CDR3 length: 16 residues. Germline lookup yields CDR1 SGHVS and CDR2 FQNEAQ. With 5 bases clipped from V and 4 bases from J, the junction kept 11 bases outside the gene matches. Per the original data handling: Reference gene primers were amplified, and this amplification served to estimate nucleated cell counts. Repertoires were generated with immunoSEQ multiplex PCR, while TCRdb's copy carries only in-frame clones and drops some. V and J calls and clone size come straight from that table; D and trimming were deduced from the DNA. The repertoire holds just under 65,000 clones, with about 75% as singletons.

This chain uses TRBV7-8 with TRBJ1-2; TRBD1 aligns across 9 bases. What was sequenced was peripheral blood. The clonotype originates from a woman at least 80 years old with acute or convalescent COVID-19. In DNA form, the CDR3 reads TGTGCCAGCAGCCATGGACAGGGGCTATACTTCTATGGCTACACCTTC. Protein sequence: CASSHGQGLYFYGYTF.